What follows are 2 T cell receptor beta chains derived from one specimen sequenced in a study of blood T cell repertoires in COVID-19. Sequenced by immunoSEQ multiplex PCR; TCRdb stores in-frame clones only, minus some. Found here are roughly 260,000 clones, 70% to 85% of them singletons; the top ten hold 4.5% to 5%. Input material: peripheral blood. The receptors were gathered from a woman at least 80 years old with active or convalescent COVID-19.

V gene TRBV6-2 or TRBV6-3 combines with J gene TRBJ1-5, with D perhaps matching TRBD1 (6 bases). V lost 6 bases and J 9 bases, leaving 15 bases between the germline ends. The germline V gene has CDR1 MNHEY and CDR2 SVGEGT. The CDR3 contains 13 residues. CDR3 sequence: CASSLRGKGPQHF. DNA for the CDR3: TGTGCCAGCAGCCTCAGGGGCAAGGGGCCCCAGCATTTT.

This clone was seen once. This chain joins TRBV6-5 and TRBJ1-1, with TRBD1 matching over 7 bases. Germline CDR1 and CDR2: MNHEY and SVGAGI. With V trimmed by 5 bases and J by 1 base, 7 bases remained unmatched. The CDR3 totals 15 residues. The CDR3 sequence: CASSREQGWNTEAFF. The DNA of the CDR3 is TGTGCCAGCAGTCGAGAACAGGGGTGGAACACTGAAGCTTTCTTT.